This is a list of T cell receptor beta chains from one sample in a study of blood T cell repertoires in COVID-19. Profiling relied on immunoSEQ multiplex PCR, and the TCRdb table lists in-frame clones only, not all of them. The table records 250,000 to 300,000 clones, roughly nine tenths of them present only once. Sequenced material: PBMCs or T cells enriched from blood (not recorded which). All receptors derive from a human donor in a cohort exposed to, infected with or recovered from COVID-19 (not recorded which). The donor label of this sample is uncertain. CDR3s include the opening cysteine and the closing phenylalanine or tryptophan. D genes are given only for firm matches. Clone size, where shown, is once, few, many, or a class for clones that have expanded.

d_call,v_call,j_call,clone_size,cdr3_aa,cdr3_nt
TRBD1,TRBV5-5,TRBJ1-2,-,CASSLRQGVYGYTF,TGTGCCAGCAGCCTTCGACAGGGGGTCTATGGCTACACCTTC
TRBD1,TRBV27,TRBJ1-4,-,CASSSRGQGFRRGEKLFF,TGTGCCAGCAGTTCAAGGGGACAGGGGTTCCGGAGGGGTGAAAAACTGTTTTTT
-,TRBV10-2,TRBJ1-3,-,CASSVSGAGNTIYF,TGCGCCAGCAGTGTTTCAGGGGCTGGAAACACCATATATTTT
-,TRBV9,TRBJ1-1,-,CASSVQGKGTEAFF,TGTGCCAGCAGCGTGCAGGGAAAGGGCACTGAAGCTTTCTTT
-,TRBV6-1,TRBJ2-7,-,CASSEVRTSSYEQYF,TGTGCCAGCAGTGAAGTTCGCACTAGCTCCTACGAGCAGTACTTC
TRBD1,TRBV27,TRBJ2-7,-,CASKRQGLSYEQYF,TGTGCCAGCAAGCGACAGGGCCTCTCCTACGAGCAGTACTTC
TRBD1,TRBV5-1,TRBJ2-7,-,CASSLAKGQGYEQYF,TGCGCCAGCAGCTTGGCTAAAGGACAGGGCTACGAGCAGTACTTC
TRBD1,TRBV19,TRBJ1-6,-,CASSPGQGIKSPLHF,TGTGCCAGTAGTCCCGGACAGGGGATTAAGTCACCCCTCCACTTT
TRBD1,TRBV5-1,TRBJ1-1,-,CASSLSPGGRDTEAFF,TGCGCCAGCAGCTTGTCCCCAGGGGGCAGGGACACTGAAGCTTTCTTT
-,TRBV29-1,TRBJ1-1,-,CSVGGQVAAEAFF,TGCAGCGTTGGAGGGCAGGTAGCGGCTGAAGCTTTCTTT
TRBD2,TRBV4-3,TRBJ2-7,-,CASSHTFSGEYEQYF,TGCGCCAGCAGCCATACTTTTAGCGGGGAATACGAGCAGTACTTC
TRBD1,TRBV24-1,TRBJ2-6,-,CATSNAGQGRPGANVLTF,TGTGCCACCAGTAACGCGGGACAGGGGAGGCCTGGGGCCAACGTCCTGACTTTC
TRBD1,TRBV25-1,TRBJ2-1,-,CASSPTGTYNEQFF,TGTGCCAGCAGTCCGACAGGGACCTACAATGAGCAGTTCTTC
TRBD1,TRBV5-1,TRBJ1-6,-,CASSIDRGDNSPLHF,TGCGCCAGCAGCATTGACAGGGGGGATAATTCACCCCTCCACTTT
-,TRBV5-6,TRBJ2-2,-,CASNLMLAVGGSGELFF,TGTGCCAGCAACTTAATGCTAGCTGTTGGAGGGTCCGGGGAGCTGTTTTTT
TRBD1,TRBV6-5,TRBJ2-7,-,CASRGTVTAYEQYF,TGTGCCAGCAGAGGGACAGTAACCGCCTACGAGCAGTACTTC
-,TRBV4-1,TRBJ1-4,-,CASSQLRREKLFF,TGCGCCAGCAGCCAGCTGAGGCGGGAAAAACTGTTTTTT
TRBD2,TRBV18,TRBJ2-1,-,CASSRASGGADEQFF,TGTGCCAGCTCACGGGCTAGCGGGGGGGCCGATGAGCAGTTCTTC
TRBD1,TRBV19,TRBJ1-6,-,CASSIGGQGSPLHF,TGTGCCAGTAGTATCGGTGGACAGGGATCACCCCTCCACTTT
-,TRBV3-1/TRBV3-2,TRBJ1-2,-,CASSQGAVYGYTF,TGTGCCAGCAGCCAAGGGGCAGTCTATGGCTACACCTTC
TRBD2,TRBV2,TRBJ2-1,-,CASRGPVAGVNNEQFF,TGTGCCAGCAGGGGCCCAGTGGCGGGGGTCAACAATGAGCAGTTCTTC
-,TRBV30,TRBJ2-2,once,CAWSVQGPGELFF,TGTGCCTGGAGTGTACAGGGACCCGGGGAGCTGTTTTTT
TRBD1,TRBV4-2,TRBJ1-3,-,CASSQVVGEPGGSGNTIYF,TGTGCCAGCAGCCAAGTTGTAGGGGAGCCAGGGGGCTCTGGAAACACCATATATTTT
-,TRBV9,TRBJ1-3,-,CASSVGDSGNTIYF,TGTGCCAGCAGCGTAGGCGACTCTGGAAACACCATATATTTT
TRBD2,TRBV7-2,TRBJ2-3,-,CASSFHGLAGTDTQYF,TGTGCCAGCAGCTTCCATGGACTAGCGGGGACAGATACGCAGTATTTT
TRBD1,TRBV30,TRBJ1-6,-,CAWTRTGGSWGSPLHF,TGTGCCTGGACCCGGACAGGCGGCAGTTGGGGTTCACCCCTCCACTTT
TRBD1,TRBV28,TRBJ1-2,-,CASVSPGQALVCTF,TGTGCCAGCGTTAGTCCTGGACAGGCTTTGGTATGCACCTTC
-,TRBV21-1,TRBJ2-3,-,CASSSQLTSGGDTQYF,TGTGCCAGCAGCTCGCAGCTAACTAGCGGGGGGGATACGCAGTATTTT
-,TRBV9,TRBJ2-7,-,CASSVSSNSYEQYF,TGTGCCAGCAGCGTTAGCAGCAACTCCTACGAGCAGTACTTC
-,TRBV19,TRBJ1-6,-,CASSINGRNSPLHF,TGTGCCAGTAGTATTAACGGGAGGAATTCACCCCTCCACTTT
TRBD2,TRBV19,TRBJ2-5,-,CASSITSGGHYLQETQYF,TGTGCCAGTAGTATAACTAGCGGGGGGCACTATCTTCAAGAGACCCAGTACTTC
-,TRBV12-3/TRBV12-4,TRBJ2-2,-,CASRHTGELFF,TGTGCCTCGAGGCACACCGGGGAGCTGTTTTTT
TRBD1,TRBV7-2,TRBJ2-2,-,CASSFSQGAFGELFF,TGTGCCAGCAGCTTTTCACAGGGGGCTTTCGGGGAGCTGTTTTTT
TRBD1,TRBV6-5,TRBJ1-1,few,CASRRGTGGATEAFF,TGTGCCAGCAGACGCGGGACAGGGGGGGCCACTGAAGCTTTCTTT
TRBD2,TRBV5-1,TRBJ2-5,-,CASSPRGGSQETQYF,TGCGCCAGCAGCCCCCGGGGGGGGTCACAAGAGACCCAGTACTTC
TRBD1,TRBV18,TRBJ2-3,-,CASSSGTGYTDTQYF,TGTGCCAGCTCATCGGGGACAGGGTACACAGATACGCAGTATTTT
-,TRBV2,TRBJ2-2,-,CASSEAGSNTGELFF,TGTGCCAGCAGTGAGGCGGGAAGCAACACCGGGGAGCTGTTTTTT
-,TRBV6-5,TRBJ1-4,-,CASREGGVDEKLFF,TGTGCCAGCAGGGAGGGGGGGGTTGATGAAAAACTGTTTTTT
-,TRBV2,TRBJ1-5,-,CASSERTGHLNQPQHF,TGTGCCAGCAGTGAACGTACGGGACACTTAAATCAGCCCCAGCATTTT
-,TRBV19,TRBJ2-3,-,CASSRQGIHVRTDTQYF,TGTGCCAGCTCGCGGCAGGGGATTCATGTTCGCACAGATACGCAGTATTTT
TRBD1,TRBV7-2,TRBJ2-5,few,CASSLHDRGETQYF,TGTGCCAGCAGCCTGCACGACAGGGGGGAGACCCAGTACTTC
-,TRBV5-6,TRBJ1-2,-,CASNLRDRDYGYTF,TGTGCCAGCAACCTACGCGACAGAGACTATGGCTACACCTTC
-,TRBV12-3/TRBV12-4,TRBJ2-1,-,CASSSGINEQFF,TGTGCCAGCAGTTCCGGGATCAATGAGCAGTTCTTC
TRBD1,TRBV4-3,TRBJ1-4,-,CASSLDRVVVKEKLFF,TGCGCCAGCTCGCTGGACAGGGTGGTGGTAAAGGAAAAACTGTTTTTT
TRBD1,TRBV30,TRBJ1-5,once,CAWSRAGGSQPQHF,TGTGCCTGGAGTAGGGCAGGGGGCAGTCAGCCCCAGCATTTT
-,TRBV6-4,TRBJ2-1,-,CASSDSAGSPYNEQFF,TGTGCCAGCAGTGACTCGGCGGGGTCACCCTACAATGAGCAGTTCTTC
TRBD2,TRBV3-1/TRBV3-2,TRBJ2-2,-,CASSPLAGVLTGELFF,TGTGCCAGCAGCCCGCTAGCGGGGGTATTAACCGGGGAGCTGTTTTTT
-,TRBV7-9,TRBJ1-1,-,CASSPSVLQNTEAFF,TGTGCCAGCAGCCCATCCGTTTTACAGAACACTGAAGCTTTCTTT
TRBD2,TRBV10-2,TRBJ2-1,-,CASKSGLALNEQFF,TGCGCCAGCAAATCGGGACTAGCTTTAAATGAGCAGTTCTTC
TRBD1,TRBV5-6,TRBJ2-7,-,CASSPPGQGAEQYF,TGTGCCAGCAGCCCCCCCGGACAGGGGGCCGAGCAGTACTTC
TRBD2,TRBV7-2,TRBJ2-3,-,CASSAAGTSGSDTQYF,TGTGCCAGCAGCGCCGCCGGGACTAGCGGTTCAGATACGCAGTATTTT